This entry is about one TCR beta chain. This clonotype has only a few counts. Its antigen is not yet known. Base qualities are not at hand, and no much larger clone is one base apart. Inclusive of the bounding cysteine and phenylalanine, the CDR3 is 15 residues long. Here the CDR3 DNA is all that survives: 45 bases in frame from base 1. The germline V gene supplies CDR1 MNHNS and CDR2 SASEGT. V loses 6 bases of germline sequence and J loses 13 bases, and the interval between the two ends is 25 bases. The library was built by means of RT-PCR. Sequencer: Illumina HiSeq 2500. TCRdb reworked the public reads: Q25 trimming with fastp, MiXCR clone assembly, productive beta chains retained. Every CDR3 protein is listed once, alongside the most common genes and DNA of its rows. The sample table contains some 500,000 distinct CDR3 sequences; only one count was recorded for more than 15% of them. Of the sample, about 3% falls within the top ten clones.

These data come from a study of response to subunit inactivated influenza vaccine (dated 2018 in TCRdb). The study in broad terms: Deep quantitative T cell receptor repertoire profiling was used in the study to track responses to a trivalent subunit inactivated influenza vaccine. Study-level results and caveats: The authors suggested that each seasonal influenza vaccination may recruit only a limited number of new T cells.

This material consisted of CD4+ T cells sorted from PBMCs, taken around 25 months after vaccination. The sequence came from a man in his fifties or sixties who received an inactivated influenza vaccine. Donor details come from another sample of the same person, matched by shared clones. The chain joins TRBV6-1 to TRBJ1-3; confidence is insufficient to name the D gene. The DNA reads TGTGCCAGCAGAACCACCCGGACGACGACATCGGGGATATATTTT. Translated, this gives CASRTTRTTTSGIYF.